The 25 T cell receptor beta chains given below trace back to one sample, sequenced in a study of cytomegalovirus exposure and HLA in healthy donors. PCR primers comprised 60 Vbeta and 13 Jbeta primers. The data were produced by immunoSEQ multiplex PCR, yet TCRdb's version contains in-frame clones alone and is incomplete. The sample lists over 120,000 clones; 70% to 85% were seen once. The source material was PBMCs. The receptors were gathered from a woman between 55 and 75 years old in good health and CMV-seropositive.

This clone has only a few counts. V usage is TRBV5-1 and J usage is TRBJ2-5; possible D gene TRBD1, 6 bases. Germline CDR1 SGHRS, CDR2 YFSETQ. The CDR3 consists of 14 residues. V was trimmed by 4 bases and J by 1 base, leaving 11 bases between them. CDR3 in DNA: TGCGCCAGCAGCATTGGGACACTCCAAGAGACCCAGTACTTC. Protein: CASSIGTLQETQYF.

The chain couples TRBV5-1 to TRBJ2-5; 8 nucleotides match TRBD1. The germline gives CDR1 SGHRS, CDR2 YFSETQ. With V trimmed by 4 bases and J by 1 base, 3 bases remained unmatched. The CDR3 covers 14 residues. In nucleotides, the CDR3 is TGCGCCAGCAGCGTGGGACAGGTCCAAGAGACCCAGTACTTC. Its protein is CASSVGQVQETQYF. Full variable domain (missing parts from reference TRBV5-1 and TRBJ2-5): KAGVTQTPRYLIKTRGQQVTLSCSPISGHRSVSWYQQTPGQGLQFLFEYFSETQRNKGNFPGRFSGRQFSNSRSEMNVSTLELGDSALYLCASSVGQVQETQYFGPGTRLLVL.

The V call is TRBV29-1, the J call TRBJ1-2; D might be TRBD1 (5 bases). Germline values: CDR1 SQVTM, CDR2 ANQGSEA. This CDR3 spans 9 amino acids. Between the trimmed V and J ends, which lost 4 bases and 14 bases, there was a span of 11 bases. The CDR3 region is CSVVPGVTF. In DNA form, the CDR3 reads TGCAGCGTTGTTCCGGGGGTAACCTTC.

V gene TRBV28 combines with J gene TRBJ1-1; D gene unclear. The CDR3 is made up of 12 amino acids. Germline V gene data show CDR1 as MDHEN and CDR2 as SYDVKM. Trimming shortened V by 7 bases and J by 10 bases, and 16 bases separated the two germline ends. The CDR3 protein is CASKVVAAPAFF. CDR3 nucleotide sequence: TGTGCCAGCAAGGTAGTAGCCGCCCCAGCTTTCTTT.

This clone turned up a few times. The chain uses TRBV6-6 and TRBJ1-5; 8 nucleotides agree with TRBD1. The trim removed 7 bases at V and 3 bases at J, leaving 5 bases unmatched. Germline V lookup: CDR1 MNHNY, CDR2 SVGAGI (reference sequence). This CDR3 is 14 amino acids long. Here the CDR3 DNA reads TGTGCCAGCATTTCGACAGGGGTCAATCAGCCCCAGCATTTT. Its protein product is CASISTGVNQPQHF.

The gene calls are TRBV25-1 and TRBJ2-5; the match to TRBD1 covers 7 bases. The CDR3 is made up of 15 amino acids. The V gene's germline CDR1 is MGHDK and CDR2 SYGVNS. The J segment lost 2 bases and the V segment lost 8 bases, leaving 11 bases of the junction unmatched. Written as DNA, the CDR3 is TGTGCCAGCCAGAGGGGGCAGGGACCTCAAGAGACCCAGTACTTC. Translation gives CASQRGQGPQETQYF.

The gene calls are TRBV7-9 and TRBJ2-7; 10 positions match TRBD1. With 5 bases clipped from V and 5 bases from J, the junction kept 6 bases outside the gene matches. From germline, CDR1 is SEHNR and CDR2 FQNEAQ (reference sequence). This CDR3 has 14 amino acids. CDR3 in DNA: TGTGCCAGCAGCCTCGGGACAGGGGACAACGAGCAGTACTTC. This encodes CASSLGTGDNEQYF.

The J gene is TRBJ2-1, the V gene TRBV29-1; a weak D match, TRBD2 (5 bases). V shed 3 bases and J shed 8 bases, with 14 bases lying between them. Looked up from germline, CDR1 is SQVTM and CDR2 is ANQGSEA. This CDR3 has 13 residues. As DNA, the CDR3 is TGCAGCGTTGAGGATGTAGCGACCGATGAGCAGTTCTTC. Translation: CSVEDVATDEQFF.

The CDR3 reads CASSQVPAGGQETQYF. CDR3 coding DNA: TGTGCCAGCAGCCAAGTTCCAGCGGGAGGACAAGAGACCCAGTACTTC. This chain uses TRBV4-2 with TRBJ2-5; 9 nucleotides align to TRBD2. CDR3 size: 16 residues. CDR1 LGHNA and CDR2 YNFKEQ come from the germline V gene. V trimming: 1 base; J trimming: 2 bases; junction bases outside the gene matches: 5.

The chain has TRBV5-4 and TRBJ2-1, with 12 bases lining up with TRBD1. The CDR3 spans 14 residues. Trimming cost V 6 bases and J 8 bases; bases outside gene matches: 6. Germline lookup yields CDR1 SGHNT and CDR2 YYREEE (reference sequence). The CDR3 DNA reads TGTGCCAGCACCCCGGGACAGGGGGCGGATGAGCAGTTCTTC. Residues: CASTPGQGADEQFF.

The sample holds one count of this clone. The chain combines TRBV29-1 with TRBJ2-2, with no clear D. Germline V gives CDR1 SQVTM, CDR2 ANQGSEA. V was cut by 5 bases and J by 9 bases, with 13 bases left in between. This CDR3 region has 12 residues. The CDR3 here is CSVKGPARELFF. The DNA of the CDR3 is TGCAGCGTTAAAGGGCCCGCCCGGGAGCTGTTTTTT.

The V gene is TRBV4-3, the J gene TRBJ2-1, with unresolved D. V gave up 2 bases and J gave up 7 bases, with 15 bases separating them. This CDR3 contains 15 residues. The germline gives CDR1 LGHNA, CDR2 YSLEER. Here the CDR3 DNA reads TGCGCCAGCAGCCAATCTGGCGGAACGAGGAATGAGCAGTTCTTC. The encoded protein is CASSQSGGTRNEQFF.

This clone came up a few times. The chain employs TRBV10-3 and TRBJ1-5; no clear D. The CDR3 sequence is 14 residues long. The germline V and J ends were trimmed by 7 bases and 5 bases, with 15 bases remaining between them. Germline assignment: CDR1 ENHRY and CDR2 SYGVKD. The CDR3: CAIKAEGRDQPQHF. Here the CDR3 DNA reads TGTGCCATCAAGGCGGAAGGCCGCGATCAGCCCCAGCATTTT.

V and J are TRBV10-1 and TRBJ1-2; a weak D match, TRBD1 (5 bases). V shed 8 bases and J shed 2 bases, with 15 bases lying between them. The CDR3 contains 14 residues. Germline V gene data show CDR1 as WNHNN and CDR2 as SYGVQD (reference sequence). CDR3 residues: CASDDGGKNYGYTF. CDR3 in DNA: TGCGCCAGCGACGATGGGGGGAAAAACTATGGCTACACCTTC.

This rearrangement joins TRBV5-1 to TRBJ1-5, with TRBD1 matching 9 bases. The CDR3 is 15 amino acids. V trimming: 5 bases; J trimming: 4 bases; junction bases outside the gene matches: 7. Germline loops: CDR1 SGHRS, CDR2 YFSETQ. The chain's CDR3 is CASSLTGQGNQPQHF. The CDR3 DNA reads as TGCGCCAGCAGTTTGACCGGACAGGGGAATCAGCCCCAGCATTTT.

The chain carries TRBV30 and TRBJ1-6; possibly TRBD1 for D (5 bases). Germline lookup yields CDR1 GTSNPN and CDR2 SVGIG (reference sequence). V shed 0 bases and J shed 8 bases, with 11 bases lying between them. The CDR3 length is 14 residues. In DNA, the CDR3 is TGTGCCTGGAGTGTACGGGGACTAGATTCACCCCTCCACTTT. This gives the protein CAWSVRGLDSPLHF.

This sequence joins TRBV5-4 and TRBJ2-7; TRBD2 aligns across 8 bases. V shed 2 bases, J shed 6 bases, and the junction held 10 bases outside the gene matches. Germline CDR1 SGHNT, CDR2 YYREEE (reference sequence). This CDR3 has 15 amino acids. The DNA of the CDR3 is TGTGCCAGCAGCTTCGATTGGAGCGGGAGTGGCGAGCAGTACTTC. Its protein product is CASSFDWSGSGEQYF.

This chain connects TRBV7-8 to TRBJ2-7, with D possibly TRBD2 on 6 matching bases. Germline V gives CDR1 SGHVS, CDR2 FQNEAQ. V lost 1 base and J 6 bases, leaving 16 bases between the germline ends. The CDR3 is 15 amino acids. DNA of the CDR3: TGTGCCAGCAGCTTAGGTGCGGGGCTTATAGGCGAGCAGTACTTC. Protein product: CASSLGAGLIGEQYF.

The table lists this clone with a count of one. The chain is built from TRBV29-1 and TRBJ2-7; 8 positions agree with TRBD1. This CDR3 has 13 residues. Trimming cost V 4 bases and J 5 bases; bases outside gene matches: 7. The germline gives CDR1 SQVTM, CDR2 ANQGSEA. CDR3 in DNA: TGCAGCGTTGGGACAGGGCGATATAACGAGCAGTACTTC. It specifies CSVGTGRYNEQYF.

The chain couples TRBV30 to TRBJ1-1; 8 bases match TRBD1. The CDR3 totals 13 residues. Losses at the gene ends were 4 bases for V and 5 bases for J; bases not matched to a gene: 6. Germline V lookup: CDR1 GTSNPN, CDR2 SVGIG (reference sequence). The CDR3 protein is CAWTGQVGTEAFF. CDR3 nucleotide sequence: TGTGCCTGGACGGGACAGGTCGGGACTGAAGCTTTCTTT. Full variable domain (missing parts from reference TRBV30 and TRBJ1-1): SQTIHQWPATLVQPVGSPLSLECTVEGTSNPNLYWYRQAAGRGLQLLFYSVGIGQISSEVPQNLSASRPQDRQFILSSKKLLLSDSGFYLCAWTGQVGTEAFFGQGTRLTVV.

The V and J genes are TRBV6-1 and TRBJ1-1; 8 positions agree with TRBD1. This CDR3 spans 15 amino acids. V gave up 4 bases and J gave up 4 bases; unmatched junction bases: 8. Germline CDR1 is MNHNS and CDR2 is SASEGT. For the CDR3, the DNA is TGTGCCAGCAGTGGGAGGACAGGGTTGGGCACTGAAGCTTTCTTT. Protein product: CASSGRTGLGTEAFF.

A note on this clone: An end of the junction does not agree with germline; a read error may underlie this. The chain has TRBV7-3 and TRBJ2-1; 11 positions agree with TRBD2. Per the germline V gene, CDR1 is SGHTA and CDR2 is FQGTGA. This CDR3 is built from 15 residues. CDR3 protein: CASSLTSGGNNEQFF. DNA for the CDR3: TGTGCCAGCAGTTTAACTAGCGGGGGTAACAATGAGCAGTTCTTC.

The chain joins TRBV28 to TRBJ2-5; the D gene is possibly TRBD2 (5 bases). The germline gives CDR1 MDHEN, CDR2 SYDVKM. This CDR3 is built from 14 residues. V dropped 6 bases and J dropped 1 base, with 12 bases sitting between them. CDR3 bases: TGTGCCAGCAGCCGGGAATTGGTCCAAGAGACCCAGTACTTC. This codes for CASSRELVQETQYF.

This chain connects TRBV9 to TRBJ2-1; D is perhaps TRBD2 (6 bases). Trimming stripped 7 bases from V and 3 bases from J, with 20 bases between. CDR3 length: 16 residues. The germline CDR1 and CDR2 sequences are SGDLS and YYNGEE. The DNA for the CDR3 is TGTGCCAGCTCACCTTTCGGGGGAGAGATCTACAATGAGCAGTTCTTC. Translation: CASSPFGGEIYNEQFF.

The CDR3 sequence is CASSQPGREEGAFF. The CDR3 DNA follows: TGTGCCAGCAGCCAACCGGGCAGGGAAGAAGGTGCTTTCTTT. The chain is built from TRBV14 and TRBJ1-1; possibly TRBD1 for D (5 bases). Trimming left V 2 bases short and J 11 bases short, with 18 bases between. The CDR3 runs to 14 residues. Germline V gene lookup returns CDR1 SGHDN and CDR2 FVKESK.